The 23 T cell receptor beta chains listed next were all sequenced from one sample in a study of T cells expressing NK-cell markers. From its re-call of the 5' RACE reads, TCRdb lists each CDR3 protein once, without DNA. Recorded for this sample: about 410,000 distinct CDR3 sequences. Sequencing input: blood T cells: a sorted CD56 or NKG2C T cell subset, CD4+ or CD8+ T cells, or bulk PBMC T cells (not recorded which). All receptors come from a woman aged 45-65 years in good health.

This rearrangement joins TRBV20-1 to TRBJ2-1; the TRBD2 assignment by TCRdb is unverifiable without DNA. Per the germline V gene, CDR1 is DFQATT and CDR2 is SNEGSKA (reference sequence). There are 16 residues in the CDR3. The CDR3 loop reads CSAWAPAGTSYNEQFF.

The chain recombines TRBV11-2 with TRBJ2-5; the TCRdb call, TRBD1, lacks DNA for checking. The CDR3 spans 15 residues. Germline CDR1 reads SGHAT; CDR2 reads FQNNGV. The CDR3: CASSLDGIGQETQYF.

This chain connects TRBV12-3 or TRBV12-4 to TRBJ2-5; TCRdb's D gene call, TRBD1, goes unchecked for lack of DNA. This CDR3 has 15 amino acids. CDR3 in amino acids: CASSLEGTGSETQYF.

The CDR3: CASSRGTGGTGELFF. The J gene is TRBJ2-2, the V gene TRBV6-5; lacking DNA, the TRBD1 call made by TCRdb goes unchecked. This CDR3 is 15 amino acids long. Germline CDR1 MNHEY, CDR2 SVGAGI.

The chain recombines TRBV28 with TRBJ2-5; TCRdb's assignment of TRBD1 cannot be checked, as there is no DNA. This CDR3 has 15 residues. The germline V gene encodes CDR1 MDHEN and CDR2 SYDVKM. This CDR3 is CASSLQNPRGETQYF.

The chain's CDR3 is CATSTRQGKEKLFF. This chain links TRBV15 with TRBJ1-4; TCRdb selects TRBD1, and the lack of DNA leaves this call unchecked. The germline V gene encodes CDR1 LNHNV and CDR2 YYDKDF (reference sequence). The CDR3 runs to 14 residues.

The chain employs TRBV4-1 and TRBJ2-1; TCRdb's D gene call, TRBD1, goes unchecked for lack of DNA. The CDR3 length is 16 residues. Germline CDR1 MGHRA, CDR2 YSYEKL. The CDR3 sequence is CASSQGDLGPYNEQFF.

The CDR3 is CSARVSLATSYEQYF. The V gene is TRBV20-1, the J gene TRBJ2-7. CDR3 length: 15 residues. The germline V gene has CDR1 DFQATT and CDR2 SNEGSKA (reference sequence).

The CDR3 loop is CASSLGTSGLYNEQFF. This rearrangement joins TRBV5-6 to TRBJ2-1; TCRdb names TRBD2, which stays unverified in the absence of DNA. CDR3 length: 16 amino acids. Germline lookup yields CDR1 SGHDT and CDR2 YYEEEE.

The rearrangement joins TRBV7-3 to TRBJ2-3. Germline V lookup: CDR1 SGHTA, CDR2 FQGTGA. This CDR3 contains 14 residues. The CDR3 spells CASSLNGITDTQYF. Using reference TRBV7-3 and TRBJ2-3 for the parts outside the CDR3, the full variable domain is GAGVSQTPSNKVTEKGKYVELRCDPISGHTALYWYRQSLGQGPEFLIYFQGTGAADDSGLPNDRFFAVRPEGSVSTLKIQRTERGDSAVYLCASSLNGITDTQYFGPGTRLTVL.

This chain connects TRBV29-1 to TRBJ1-1; TCRdb's assignment of TRBD1 cannot be checked, as there is no DNA. CDR3 length: 12 amino acids. The germline V gene has CDR1 SQVTM and CDR2 ANQGSEA. CDR3 residues: CSVRQTNTEAFF.

The chain carries TRBV7-8 and TRBJ2-3. The CDR3 spans 16 residues. Germline values: CDR1 SGHVS, CDR2 FQNEAQ. CDR3 sequence reads: CASSLGLADITDTQYF.

V gene TRBV20-1 combines with J gene TRBJ2-3; TCRdb gives TRBD2 as the D gene, but with no DNA this cannot be confirmed. The CDR3 sequence is 15 residues long. Looked up from germline, CDR1 is DFQATT and CDR2 is SNEGSKA (reference sequence). The CDR3: CSGRWPREVADTQYF.

The chain carries TRBV6-2 or TRBV6-3 and TRBJ2-5; the TCRdb D gene call, TRBD2, has no DNA to confirm it. Germline-derived CDR1 and CDR2 are MNHEY and SVGEGT. CDR3 length: 17 amino acids. CDR3: CASSYVGLAGARETQYF.

The chain combines TRBV20-1 with TRBJ2-7; the TCRdb D gene call, TRBD1, has no DNA to confirm it. Germline lookup yields CDR1 DFQATT and CDR2 SNEGSKA (reference sequence). CDR3 length: 12 residues. Here the CDR3 reads CSLSSGGYEQYF.

The chain has TRBV5-1 and TRBJ2-1; TCRdb's D gene call, TRBD2, goes unchecked for lack of DNA. This CDR3 comprises 21 residues. Germline V gives CDR1 SGHRS, CDR2 YFSETQ. CDR3 amino acids: CASSYKKGGLAGVGPYNEQFF.

The genes are TRBV12-3 or TRBV12-4 and TRBJ2-7; the TRBD1 assignment by TCRdb is unverifiable without DNA. The CDR3 is made up of 15 amino acids. This chain's CDR3 is CASRLAGASSYEQYF.

V is TRBV7-2 and J is TRBJ2-2; TCRdb designates TRBD2, a call that cannot be tested without DNA. Germline V gene sequence: CDR1 SGHTA, CDR2 FQGNSA. The CDR3 consists of 13 residues. This CDR3 reads CASSPKTSGELFF.

The chain employs TRBV4-2 and TRBJ2-2. This CDR3 comprises 17 residues. Germline-derived CDR1 and CDR2 are LGHNA and YNFKEQ. The CDR3 spells CASSQEFGGADTGELFF.

This chain uses TRBV15 with TRBJ2-1. CDR3 length: 16 residues. Per the germline V gene, CDR1 is LNHNV and CDR2 is YYDKDF (reference sequence). CDR3 sequence: CATSRELAGVVNEQFF.

The chain recombines TRBV18 with TRBJ1-1; TCRdb lists TRBD1, though no DNA is available to test this call. There are 15 residues in the CDR3. Germline V gene lookup returns CDR1 KGHSH and CDR2 LQKENI. The chain's CDR3 is CASSRGSGVNTEAFF.

The V gene is TRBV6-6, the J gene TRBJ2-4; the TCRdb D gene call, TRBD1, has no DNA to confirm it. The CDR3 runs to 14 residues. Germline CDR1 is MNHNY and CDR2 is SVGAGI (reference sequence). The CDR3 sequence: CASSRQGAGYIQYF.

The genes are TRBV20-1 and TRBJ2-3; TCRdb gives TRBD2 as the D gene, but with no DNA this cannot be confirmed. This CDR3 has 15 amino acids. Germline CDR1 reads DFQATT; CDR2 reads SNEGSKA (reference sequence). The CDR3 is CSARVSPPGTDTQYF.